Listed below are T cell receptor beta chains from one sample, sequenced in a study of naive and memory T cell subsets. One entry per CDR3 protein results from TCRdb running MiXCR on the UMI-ligation and nested PCR reads. The sample has approximately 150,000 distinct CDR3 sequences; about 20% are singletons. Sequencing input: naive CD8+ T cells from blood. These receptors were taken from a human donor in good health. Both conserved end residues are part of each CDR3. Each record gives: CDR3 DNA, CDR3 protein, D gene, clone size, J gene, V gene. A D gene is named only where the DNA matches it firmly. Size values are once, few and many counts, or a class for expanded clones, and some rows have none.

CDR3nt: TGTGCCAGTACCATTGGGTGGCCGCAACCCTACAATGAGCAGTTCTTC; CDR3aa: CASTIGWPQPYNEQFF; d_gene: .; abundance: .; j_gene: TRBJ2-1; v_gene: TRBV19
CDR3nt: TGTGCCAGCAGCTACAGGCTTTCTAGCACAGATACGCAGTATTTT; CDR3aa: CASSYRLSSTDTQYF; d_gene: .; abundance: few; j_gene: TRBJ2-3; v_gene: TRBV28
CDR3nt: TGTGCCAGCTCGCCGGGACAGGGGGCTGTCTACGAGCAGTACTTC; CDR3aa: CASSPGQGAVYEQYF; d_gene: TRBD1; abundance: .; j_gene: TRBJ2-7; v_gene: TRBV18
CDR3nt: TGTGCCAGCAGCCAAGAAGTCAGGGGAGGGTGGGACACTGAAGCTTTCTTT; CDR3aa: CASSQEVRGGWDTEAFF; d_gene: .; abundance: .; j_gene: TRBJ1-1; v_gene: TRBV14
CDR3nt: TGTGCCAGCAGTGAAGAATGGGGCCGCGGGCAGCAAGAGACCCAGTACTTC; CDR3aa: CASSEEWGRGQQETQYF; d_gene: .; abundance: few; j_gene: TRBJ2-5; v_gene: TRBV6-1
CDR3nt: TGTGCCAGCAGCCGCAGGAGGGACGCCTACAATGAGCAGTTCTTC; CDR3aa: CASSRRRDAYNEQFF; d_gene: .; abundance: .; j_gene: TRBJ2-1; v_gene: TRBV7-2
CDR3nt: TGTGCCAGCAGCTTAGCTCGACAGGGTTTCTACGAGCAGTACTTC; CDR3aa: CASSLARQGFYEQYF; d_gene: TRBD1; abundance: .; j_gene: TRBJ2-7; v_gene: TRBV7-9
CDR3nt: TGTGCCAGCAGCCAGACGGGGGATGAGGCCGGGGAGCTGTTTTTT; CDR3aa: CASSQTGDEAGELFF; d_gene: .; abundance: few; j_gene: TRBJ2-2; v_gene: TRBV4-2
CDR3nt: TGCAGCGTTGAAGGGCTCACTCACTACAATGAGCAGTTCTTC; CDR3aa: CSVEGLTHYNEQFF; d_gene: .; abundance: few; j_gene: TRBJ2-1; v_gene: TRBV29-1
CDR3nt: TGCGCCAGCAGCCAGGGGATCTCCTACGAGCAGTACTTC; CDR3aa: CASSQGISYEQYF; d_gene: .; abundance: .; j_gene: TRBJ2-7; v_gene: TRBV4-3
CDR3nt: TGTGCCAGTAGTGTACCGGGACTAGCGGGTCTCAATGAGCAGTTCTTC; CDR3aa: CASSVPGLAGLNEQFF; d_gene: TRBD2; abundance: many; j_gene: TRBJ2-1; v_gene: TRBV19
CDR3nt: TGTGCTACCCGGGCAGACAAAATGACCGCCGGGGAGCTGTTTTTT; CDR3aa: CATRADKMTAGELFF; d_gene: .; abundance: few; j_gene: TRBJ2-2; v_gene: TRBV2
CDR3nt: TGTGCCAGCACGATTGGAACTGAAGCTTTCTTT; CDR3aa: CASTIGTEAFF; d_gene: .; abundance: few; j_gene: TRBJ1-1; v_gene: TRBV5-6
CDR3nt: TGTGCCAGCAGTCACTACACAGATACGCAGTATTTT; CDR3aa: CASSHYTDTQYF; d_gene: .; abundance: few; j_gene: TRBJ2-3; v_gene: TRBV5-4